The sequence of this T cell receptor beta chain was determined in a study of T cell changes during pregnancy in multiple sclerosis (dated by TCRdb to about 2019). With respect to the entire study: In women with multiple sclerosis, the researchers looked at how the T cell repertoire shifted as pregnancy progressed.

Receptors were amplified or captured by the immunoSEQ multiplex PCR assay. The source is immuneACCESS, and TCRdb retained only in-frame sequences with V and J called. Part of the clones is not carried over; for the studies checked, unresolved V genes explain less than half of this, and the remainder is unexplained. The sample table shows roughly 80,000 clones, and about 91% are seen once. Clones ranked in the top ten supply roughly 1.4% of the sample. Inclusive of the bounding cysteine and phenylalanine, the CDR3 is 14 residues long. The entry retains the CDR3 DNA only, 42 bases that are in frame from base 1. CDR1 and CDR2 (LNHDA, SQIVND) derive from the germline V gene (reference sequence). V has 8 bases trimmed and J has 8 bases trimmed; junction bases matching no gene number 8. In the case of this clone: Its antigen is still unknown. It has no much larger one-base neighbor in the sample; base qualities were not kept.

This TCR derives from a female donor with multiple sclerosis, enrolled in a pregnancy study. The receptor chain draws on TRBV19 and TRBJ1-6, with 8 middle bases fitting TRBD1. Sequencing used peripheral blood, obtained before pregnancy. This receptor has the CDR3 CASPWDRLDSPLHF. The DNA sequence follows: TGTGCCAGTCCGTGGGACAGGTTGGATTCACCCCTCCACTTT.